Shown below are 16 T cell receptor beta chains from a single sample sequenced in a study of T-cell memory formation after mild COVID-19. TCRdb passed the 5' RACE reads through MiXCR, listing each CDR3 protein once. The table lists approximately 13,000 distinct CDR3 sequences, 15% to 20% of them singletons. The sample consisted of PBMCs or a T cell subset sorted from them (not recorded which). The receptors originated from a man aged 18 to 30 who had mild COVID-19 (a few samples of this study predate the infection). Cell type and time point are not known.

This clonotype was observed at least ten times. The rearrangement uses TRBV20-1 and TRBJ2-1; 9 nucleotides line up with TRBD1. Germline V CDR1 and CDR2: DFQATT, SNEGSKA (reference sequence). The CDR3 length is 12 residues. The V segment lost 6 bases and the J segment 8 bases; nucleotides outside the gene matches: 5. The CDR3 protein is CSARGQGYEQFF. The CDR3 DNA reads TGCAGTGCCCGCGGACAGGGGTATGAGCAGTTCTTC.

The CDR3 protein is CAIKGTQGDTQYF. CDR3 bases: TGTGCCATCAAGGGCACCCAAGGAGATACGCAGTATTTT. The chain employs TRBV10-3 and TRBJ2-3; D remains ambiguous. V lost 7 bases, J lost 5 bases, and 13 bases lay in between. CDR3 length: 13 residues. CDR1 and CDR2 (germline): ENHRY, SYGVKD.

In its sample, this clonotype was seen many times. The chain employs TRBV12-3 or TRBV12-4 and TRBJ1-2; D not resolved. This CDR3 comprises 12 residues. V shed 7 bases and J shed 1 base, with 7 bases lying between them. The DNA of the CDR3 is TGTGCCAGCACCCCGAATAACTATGGCTACACCTTC. Its translation: CASTPNNYGYTF.

This clonotype came up a few times. This rearrangement joins TRBV27 to TRBJ1-1; the match to TRBD1 covers 9 bases. This CDR3 has 15 residues. Per germline, CDR1 MNHEY and CDR2 SMNVEV (reference sequence). With V trimmed by 4 bases and J by 3 bases, 6 bases remained unmatched. CDR3 nucleotides: TGTGCCAGCAGTTGGGGACAGGGCTGGGACACTGAAGCTTTCTTT. Its translation is CASSWGQGWDTEAFF.

This clonotype was observed at least ten times. The chain uses TRBV7-9 and TRBJ1-1; D may be TRBD1 (6 bases). The germline V gene encodes CDR1 SEHNR and CDR2 FQNEAQ (reference sequence). V lost 10 bases and J lost 7, with 19 bases in between. The CDR3 contains 13 residues. CDR3 in DNA: TGTGCCACCTTCGACAGGCCTTACGGTGAAGCTTTCTTT. Its translation is CATFDRPYGEAFF.

By sample share, this clonotype is medium-sized (0.01 to 0.1%). This chain links TRBV6-5 with TRBJ1-2, with TRBD1 identical over 12 bases. The J segment lost 8 bases and the V segment lost 2 bases, leaving 9 bases of the junction unmatched. The germline V gene has CDR1 MNHEY and CDR2 SVGAGI. The CDR3 length is 16 residues. The CDR3 bases are TGTGCCAGCAGTTACGAGTGGGACAGGGGGCTGGGCGGCTACACCTTC. This translates into CASSYEWDRGLGGYTF.

There are many counts of this clonotype. The V gene is TRBV12-3 or TRBV12-4, the J gene TRBJ2-3; either TRBD1 or TRBD2 may supply D (5 bases each). V lost 2 bases and J 2 bases, leaving 17 bases between the germline ends. CDR3 size: 17 residues. The CDR3 loop reads CASSLNTEGPHTDTQYF. The CDR3 region has the DNA TGTGCCAGCAGTTTAAACACTGAGGGACCACACACAGATACGCAGTATTTT.

This clonotype came up many times. V usage is TRBV25-1 and J usage is TRBJ2-5; D remains ambiguous. The V gene lost 2 bases and the J gene lost 6 bases, with 7 bases spanning the gap. Germline CDR1 and CDR2: MGHDK and SYGVNS. The CDR3 sequence is 12 residues long. The CDR3 protein is CASSELGKTQYF. In DNA, the CDR3 is TGTGCCAGCAGTGAACTGGGAAAGACCCAGTACTTC.

This clonotype has a count of ten or more. The V gene is TRBV4-1, the J gene TRBJ2-7, with D unclear. Trimming removed 1 base at V and 3 bases at J, with 7 bases between. Germline V gene lookup returns CDR1 MGHRA and CDR2 YSYEKL. The length of the CDR3 is 13 residues. The CDR3 loop is CASSQGDGYEQYV. Written as DNA, the CDR3 is TGCGCCAGCAGCCAAGGGGATGGCTACGAGCAGTACGTC.

This clonotype was counted many times. V gene TRBV12-5 combines with J gene TRBJ2-2, with 8 bases aligning to TRBD2. Germline V gene data show CDR1 as LGHNT and CDR2 as FRNRAP. The CDR3 consists of 16 residues. With V trimmed by 3 bases and J by 2 bases, 5 bases remained unmatched. In DNA, the CDR3 is TGTGCTAGTGGTTTTTTGAGGACTAGCAACACCGGGGAGCTGTTTTTT. Translation: CASGFLRTSNTGELFF.

The J gene is TRBJ1-2, the V gene TRBV6-2 or TRBV6-3; 8 nucleotides align to TRBD1. CDR3 size: 17 residues. The V gene's germline CDR1 is MNHEY and CDR2 SVGEGT. The V segment lost 4 bases and the J segment 2 bases; nucleotides outside the gene matches: 12. The CDR3 is CASSSLGTGFWNYGYTF. The DNA for the CDR3 is TGTGCCAGCAGTTCCCTCGGGACAGGATTTTGGAACTATGGCTACACCTTC.

This rearrangement joins TRBV7-2 to TRBJ2-7, with TRBD2 identical over 10 bases. The CDR3 runs to 19 residues. The V gene's germline CDR1 is SGHTA and CDR2 FQGNSA. Losses at the gene ends were 0 bases for V and 2 bases for J; bases not matched to a gene: 13. In DNA form, the CDR3 reads TGTGCCAGCAGCTTAGCCACCATATTGCGAGCGGGAGGGACCTACGAGCAGTACTTC. It yields the protein CASSLATILRAGGTYEQYF.

This clonotype was found many times. J is TRBJ2-7 and V is TRBV20-1; maybe TRBD2 (6 bases). Trimming left V 5 bases short and J 0 bases short, with 17 bases between. The CDR3 consists of 15 residues. Germline V gene sequence: CDR1 DFQATT, CDR2 SNEGSKA (reference sequence). The CDR3 bases are TGCAGTGCTGGGCCGGGACTGCTACCCTCCTACGAGCAGTACGTC. Amino acid sequence: CSAGPGLLPSYEQYV.

This clonotype was detected ten times or more. The chain is built from TRBV5-4 and TRBJ2-1, with 10 bases matching TRBD2. From germline, CDR1 is SGHNT and CDR2 YYREEE (reference sequence). CDR3 length: 15 residues. V was clipped by 4 bases and J by 4 bases; unmatched bases: 5. The CDR3 loop is CASSPGTSDYNEQFF. The CDR3 nucleotides are TGTGCCAGCAGCCCCGGGACTAGCGATTACAATGAGCAGTTCTTC.

This clonotype was seen many times. The genes are TRBV7-9 and TRBJ1-2; D gene uncertain. Germline V gives CDR1 SEHNR, CDR2 FQNEAQ (reference sequence). This CDR3 has 18 amino acids. V lost 5 bases to trimming and J lost 3 bases, with 25 bases between them. CDR3 sequence (DNA): TGTGCCAGCAGCCCGCGGAGGCCCTTCGTGGGCCCCGACTATGGCTACACCTTC. This sequence encodes CASSPRRPFVGPDYGYTF.

The chain employs TRBV7-9 and TRBJ2-7; D gene uncertain. The CDR3 is 12 residues long. Trimming took off 10 bases at V and 7 bases at J, with 17 bases between the two ends. Germline V gene data show CDR1 as SEHNR and CDR2 as FQNEAQ (reference sequence). In DNA form, the CDR3 reads TGTGCCACCAGAGGTCCCACTATGGAGCAGTACGTC. The encoded protein is CATRGPTMEQYV.